This T cell receptor (beta chain) was captured in a study of T cell changes during pregnancy in multiple sclerosis (dated by TCRdb to the late 2010s). General notes on the study: Changes in the T cell repertoire over the course of pregnancy were examined in this study in women with multiple sclerosis.

This clone was counted between two and nine times. Its antigen target is currently unknown. No base-level quality is on record; no much larger clone is a single base apart. Looking up the germline V gene yields CDR1 MNHEY and CDR2 SVGAGI. Reading from cysteine to phenylalanine, the CDR3 counts 11 amino acids. Kept here is only the CDR3 DNA, which spans 33 bases and is read in frame from base 1. Deletion took 8 bases off V and 7 bases off J, with a span of 11 bases between the germline ends. Receptors were amplified or captured by the immunoSEQ multiplex PCR assay. TCRdb provides this immuneACCESS table in a form limited to in-frame rearrangements. Some clones are lacking; in checked studies, under half of them reflect an unresolved V gene, and why the rest are absent is not known. The sample yields under 70,000 clones; about 90% were counted once. Approximately 6.6% of the sample is taken by the ten largest.

The chain was built from TRBV6-5 and TRBJ1-2; TRBD1 might be the D gene, on 6 matching bases. The TCR comes from a female donor in good health, enrolled as a control in a pregnancy study. The material was peripheral blood, obtained in the third trimester of pregnancy. The CDR3 is CASGAGAGYTF. The base sequence is TGTGCCAGCGGGGCAGGGGCTGGCTACACCTTC.